Below, 11 T cell receptor beta chains from the same sample are listed, as sequenced in a study of blood T cell repertoires in COVID-19. TCRdb keeps only in-frame clones here, not all; method: immunoSEQ multiplex PCR. This table holds about 250,000 clones, 86% found once. Specimen: peripheral blood. These receptor sequences come from a woman aged 80 or over with COVID-19, enrolled during active disease.

The rearrangement joins TRBV11-2 to TRBJ1-1, with D possibly TRBD1 on 6 matching bases. Germline V gene lookup returns CDR1 SGHAT and CDR2 FQNNGV. CDR3 length: 13 residues. Trimming cost V 8 bases and J 0 bases, with 10 bases left between them. CDR3 sequence: CASFGQLNTEAFF. CDR3 nucleotide sequence: TGTGCCAGCTTCGGACAGCTGAACACTGAAGCTTTCTTT.

This chain connects TRBV5-4 to TRBJ1-2; D ambiguous. Germline V gene sequence: CDR1 SGHNT, CDR2 YYREEE (reference sequence). V shed 2 bases and J shed 0 bases, with 5 bases lying between them. This CDR3 is 13 amino acids long. The CDR3 region is CASSFSSNYGYTF. The CDR3 DNA reads TGTGCCAGCAGCTTCTCTTCTAACTATGGCTACACCTTC.

The chain carries TRBV7-2 and TRBJ2-3; D is possibly TRBD1 (5 bases). Trimming took 0 bases from V and 2 from J, leaving 9 bases between them. The CDR3 length is 15 residues. Per the germline V gene, CDR1 is SGHTA and CDR2 is FQGNSA. The CDR3 here is CASSLAGPSTDTQYF. CDR3 in DNA: TGTGCCAGCAGCTTAGCGGGGCCTTCCACAGATACGCAGTATTTT.

The V gene is TRBV2, the J gene TRBJ1-1; D ambiguous. The CDR3 totals 15 residues. Germline loops: CDR1 SNHLY, CDR2 FYNNEI. V was shortened by 6 bases and J by 1 base, with 15 bases between the two germline ends. The CDR3 DNA follows: TGTGCCAGCAGGCTCGAGGAGGGCGAGAACACTGAAGCTTTCTTT. It translates to CASRLEEGENTEAFF.

This clone was observed a handful of times. V gene TRBV28 combines with J gene TRBJ1-1, with TRBD1 matching over 10 bases. The CDR3 contains 13 residues. The germline gives CDR1 MDHEN, CDR2 SYDVKM. The V gene end was trimmed by 6 bases and the J gene end by 5 bases; junction bases not matched to a gene: 3. The CDR3 is CASRTGGGTEAFF. The CDR3 DNA follows: TGTGCCAGCAGGACAGGGGGCGGAACTGAAGCTTTCTTT.

The V call is TRBV3-1 (or the pseudogene TRBV3-2), the J call TRBJ1-2; 10 nucleotides align to TRBD1. Germline CDR1 LGHDT, CDR2 YNNKEL (reference sequence). The CDR3 covers 13 residues. Germline trimming cut 6 bases from V and 5 bases from J; bases unmatched to any gene: 3. The CDR3 loop reads CASSRQGAYGYTF. CDR3 sequence (DNA): TGTGCCAGCAGTCGACAGGGGGCTTATGGCTACACCTTC.

The J gene is TRBJ1-5, the V gene TRBV12-5; D may be TRBD1 (6 bases). The CDR3 has 13 amino acids. CDR1 is LGHNT, CDR2 FRNRAP, per germline. The V and J ends lost 5 bases and 7 bases respectively, with 12 bases between them. As DNA, the CDR3 is TGTGCTAGTGGTAGGGGGTTAGGCCAGCCCCAGCATTTT. It yields the protein CASGRGLGQPQHF.

The V gene is TRBV28, the J gene TRBJ1-5; no definite D call. The V gene's germline CDR1 is MDHEN and CDR2 SYDVKM. This CDR3 is built from 15 residues. V was shortened by 6 bases and J by 2 bases, with 14 bases between the two germline ends. The CDR3 protein is CASSRTRSGNQPQHF. Written as DNA, the CDR3 is TGTGCCAGCAGCCGAACTAGGAGTGGCAATCAGCCCCAGCATTTT.

This chain connects TRBV19 to TRBJ2-2, with D possibly TRBD2 on 5 matching bases. Germline assignment: CDR1 LNHDA and CDR2 SQIVND (reference sequence). CDR3 size: 12 residues. V lost 7 bases and J lost 6, with 9 bases in between. CDR3 bases: TGTGCCAGTACCCGACTACCCGGGGAGCTGTTTTTT. Amino acid sequence: CASTRLPGELFF.

This clone was observed a handful of times. This chain uses TRBV29-1 with TRBJ2-5, with a tentative D call TRBD2 (5 bases). Germline assignment: CDR1 SQVTM and CDR2 ANQGSEA. The CDR3 sequence is 12 residues long. V lost 4 bases, J lost 6 bases, and 12 bases lay in between. The CDR3 reads CSVGGSSQTQYF. CDR3 DNA sequence: TGCAGCGTTGGAGGGTCCTCACAGACCCAGTACTTC.

V is TRBV18 and J is TRBJ1-1; D not certain. The V gene lost 6 bases and the J gene lost 3 bases, with 11 bases spanning the gap. This CDR3 comprises 13 residues. Looked up from germline, CDR1 is KGHSH and CDR2 is LQKENI. Here the CDR3 DNA reads TGTGCCAGCTCCAGGTCCGCCGACACTGAAGCTTTCTTT. Protein product: CASSRSADTEAFF.